A single sample gave rise to the 16 T cell receptor beta chains below, sequenced in a study of chemoradiotherapy in HPV16-positive cancers. Assay used: immunoSEQ multiplex PCR; TCRdb lists only in-frame clones, some missing. The table lists more than 10,000 clones, around 89% of them singletons. The material was blood, obtained from a patient who underwent chemoradiotherapy. These receptors all come from a human donor with HPV-associated anogenital cancer.

This chain connects TRBV11-2 to TRBJ1-3; perhaps TRBD1 as D (6 bases). The V and J ends lost 5 bases and 0 bases respectively, with 14 bases between them. The CDR3 has 16 residues. Germline CDR1 is SGHAT and CDR2 is FQNNGV. CDR3 sequence reads: CASSRGGQNSGNTIYF. The DNA for the CDR3 is TGTGCCAGCAGCCGAGGGGGTCAGAACTCTGGAAACACCATATATTTT.

The chain links TRBV4-1 to TRBJ2-1; D is ambiguous. V was cut by 3 bases and J by 2 bases, with 11 bases left in between. This CDR3 has 15 residues. In germline, CDR1 is MGHRA, CDR2 YSYEKL. The CDR3 DNA is TGCGCCAGCAGCCACCCTTTGGTCGCCTACAATGAGCAGTTCTTC. It translates to CASSHPLVAYNEQFF.

The CDR3 DNA reads TGTGCCAGCAGGGGACCAGGGGCCGGAAACACCATATATTTT. This translates into CASRGPGAGNTIYF. This chain connects TRBV5-4 to TRBJ1-3; D is perhaps TRBD1 (6 bases). Deletions cut 5 bases from V and 4 bases from J, with 13 bases between. The V gene's germline CDR1 is SGHNT and CDR2 YYREEE (reference sequence). CDR3 length: 14 residues. The variable domain in full, completed from reference TRBV5-4 and TRBJ1-3, reads ETGVTQSPTHLIKTRGQQVTLRCSSQSGHNTVSWYQQALGQGPQFIFQYYREEENGRGNFPPRFSGLQFPNYSSELNVNALELDDSALYLCASRGPGAGNTIYFGEGSWLTVV.

The V and J genes are TRBV11-3 and TRBJ2-2, with 9 positions matching TRBD2. The germline CDR1 and CDR2 sequences are SGHNT and YENEEA. The ends lost 5 bases at V and 7 bases at J; junction bases unmatched: 8. The length of the CDR3 is 15 residues. The CDR3 here is CASSKGGLAIGELFF. Written as DNA, the CDR3 is TGTGCCAGCAGCAAGGGGGGACTAGCCATCGGGGAGCTGTTTTTT.

J is TRBJ2-7 and V is TRBV6-6; TRBD2 might be the D (5 bases). Trimming took off 5 bases at V and 0 bases at J, with 17 bases between the two ends. Per germline, CDR1 MNHNY and CDR2 SVGAGI (reference sequence). The CDR3 covers 16 residues. Here the CDR3 reads CASSRRADHSSYEQYF. Here the CDR3 DNA reads TGTGCCAGCAGTAGGCGGGCCGACCATAGCTCCTACGAGCAGTACTTC.

The rearrangement links TRBV4-1 to TRBJ2-5, with D uncertain. CDR1 MGHRA and CDR2 YSYEKL come from the germline V gene. The CDR3 has 15 residues. V lost 0 bases to trimming and J lost 5 bases, with 13 bases between them. CDR3 DNA: TGCGCCAGCAGCCAAGATACGGGTTCATGGGAGACCCAGTACTTC. It codes for CASSQDTGSWETQYF.

The V gene is TRBV6-5, the J gene TRBJ1-3; 9 bases align to TRBD1. Germline loops: CDR1 MNHEY, CDR2 SVGAGI. This CDR3 is 13 amino acids long. Germline trimming cut 8 bases from V and 2 bases from J; bases unmatched to any gene: 1. The CDR3 here is CASGQGPGNTIYF. Here the CDR3 DNA reads TGTGCCAGCGGACAGGGGCCTGGAAACACCATATATTTT.

In its sample, this clone was seen once. The chain employs TRBV18 and TRBJ2-7; tentative D call: TRBD2 (5 bases). The CDR3 covers 13 residues. V lost 3 bases and J lost 0, with 6 bases in between. CDR1 KGHSH and CDR2 LQKENI come from the germline V gene. The CDR3 here is CASSPGSSYEQYF. The CDR3, as DNA: TGTGCCAGCTCACCGGGGAGCTCCTACGAGCAGTACTTC.

This chain uses TRBV11-3 with TRBJ2-1, with TRBD1 matching over 7 bases. The V and J ends lost 6 bases and 2 bases, in that order; junction bases with no gene match: 10. Germline lookup yields CDR1 SGHNT and CDR2 YENEEA. There are 16 residues in the CDR3. In DNA form, the CDR3 reads TGTGCCAGCAGTCGTACAGGACAGGTTGCCTACAATGAGCAGTTCTTC. It encodes CASSRTGQVAYNEQFF.

The rearrangement uses TRBV4-2 and TRBJ1-2; D is unresolved. Trimming took 4 bases from V and 4 from J, leaving 13 bases between them. Germline V gene lookup returns CDR1 LGHNA and CDR2 YNFKEQ. The CDR3 totals 14 residues. The CDR3 region is CASSPNAGAYGYTF. In nucleotides, the CDR3 is TGTGCCAGCAGCCCCAACGCAGGAGCCTATGGCTACACCTTC.

The rearrangement links TRBV6-5 to TRBJ1-1; 8 nucleotides agree with TRBD1. Germline loops: CDR1 MNHEY, CDR2 SVGAGI. The CDR3 totals 15 residues. V was pared by 5 bases and J by 1 base, with 6 bases of the junction left unmatched. The CDR3, as DNA: TGTGCCAGCAGTAAACAGGGGGATTGGAACACTGAAGCTTTCTTT. It translates to CASSKQGDWNTEAFF.

This chain uses TRBV21-1 with TRBJ1-2; TRBD1, the D gene given by the table, was not confirmed from the DNA. TRBV21-1 is a listed pseudogene. The CDR3 spans 19 residues. This CDR3 is CAVPGQLTQIPDLSYGYTF. CDR3 sequence (DNA): TGTGCCGTACCGGGACAGTTGACCCAAATTCCTGACCTCAGCTATGGCTACACCTTC.

This chain joins TRBV7-9 and TRBJ2-7; unclear D gene. Trimming left V 6 bases short and J 7 bases short, with 13 bases between. CDR1 SEHNR and CDR2 FQNEAQ come from the germline V gene (reference sequence). This CDR3 has 12 amino acids. The chain's CDR3 is CASSKLRSEQYF. DNA for the CDR3: TGTGCCAGCAGTAAACTACGATCGGAGCAGTACTTC. Drawing the rest from reference TRBV7-9 and TRBJ2-7, the complete variable domain is DTGVSQNPRHKITKRGQNVTFRCDPISEHNRLYWYRQTLGQGPEFLTYFQNEAQLEKSRLLSDRFSAERPKGSFSTLEIQRTEQGDSAMYLCASSKLRSEQYFGPGTRLTVT.

The rearrangement links TRBV4-3 to TRBJ2-3; TRBD2 is a possible D gene (7 bases). The CDR3 is 17 amino acids. V was trimmed by 0 bases and J by 6 bases, leaving 19 bases between them. Per germline, CDR1 LGHNA and CDR2 YSLEER. This CDR3 is CASSQEGHPGGGDTQYF. DNA for the CDR3: TGCGCCAGCAGCCAAGAGGGCCATCCGGGGGGCGGGGATACGCAGTATTTT.

The genes are TRBV13 and TRBJ1-2, with D perhaps matching TRBD1 (6 bases). V dropped 5 bases and J dropped 8 bases, with 15 bases sitting between them. Germline-derived CDR1 and CDR2 are PRHDT and FYEKMQ (reference sequence). CDR3 length: 13 residues. As DNA, the CDR3 is TGTGCCAGCAGCCTCCTACAGGGTAGCGGCTACACCTTC. Residues: CASSLLQGSGYTF.

The chain couples TRBV7-9 to TRBJ2-1; D possibly uses TRBD1 or TRBD2 (7 bases each). This CDR3 is built from 16 residues. Per the germline V gene, CDR1 is SEHNR and CDR2 is FQNEAQ (reference sequence). V shed 7 bases and J shed 8 bases, with 24 bases lying between them. The CDR3 nucleotides read TGTGCCAGCATCCAAAACCAGGGGGGGAAAAGGGATGAGCAGTTCTTC. Protein product: CASIQNQGGKRDEQFF.